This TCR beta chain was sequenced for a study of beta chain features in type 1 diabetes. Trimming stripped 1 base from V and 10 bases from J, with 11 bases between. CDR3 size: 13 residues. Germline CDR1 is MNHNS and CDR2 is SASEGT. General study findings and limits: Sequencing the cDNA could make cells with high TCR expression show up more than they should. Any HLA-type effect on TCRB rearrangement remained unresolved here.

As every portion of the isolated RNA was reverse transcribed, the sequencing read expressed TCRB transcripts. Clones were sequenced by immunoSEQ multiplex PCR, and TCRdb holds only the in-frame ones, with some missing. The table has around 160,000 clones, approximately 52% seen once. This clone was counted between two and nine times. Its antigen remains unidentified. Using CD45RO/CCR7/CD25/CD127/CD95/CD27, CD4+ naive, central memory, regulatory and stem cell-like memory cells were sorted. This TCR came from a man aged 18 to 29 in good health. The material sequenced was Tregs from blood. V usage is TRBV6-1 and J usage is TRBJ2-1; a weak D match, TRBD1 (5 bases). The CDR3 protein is CASSEGPGYEQFF. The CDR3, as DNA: TGTGCCAGCAGTGAAGGTCCAGGGTACGAGCAGTTCTTC.